Below, 16 T cell receptor beta chains from the same sample are listed, as sequenced in a study of T cells expressing NK-cell markers. TCRdb reprocessed the 5' RACE reads and stores each CDR3 protein as one record, lacking DNA. This sample's table reports about 8,000 distinct CDR3 sequences. Material for sequencing was blood T cells: a sorted CD56 or NKG2C T cell subset, CD4+ or CD8+ T cells, or bulk PBMC T cells (not recorded which). These receptors were taken from a man aged 18 to 30 in good health.

This chain links TRBV30 with TRBJ2-1; TCRdb picks TRBD1, but there is no DNA to check that call. Germline V CDR1 and CDR2: GTSNPN, SVGIG (reference sequence). CDR3 length equals 14 residues. CDR3 loop: CAWSVLMTGSEQFF.

V and J are TRBV6-2 or TRBV6-3 and TRBJ2-1; no DNA is available, so the TRBD2 call from TCRdb remains unchecked. CDR1 is MNHEY, CDR2 SVGEGT, per germline. The CDR3 sequence is 14 residues long. The CDR3 sequence: CATTAETSKVEQFF.

This clonotype is called medium-sized based on its frequency. The chain has TRBV24-1 and TRBJ2-1; TCRdb gives TRBD2 as the D gene, but with no DNA this cannot be confirmed. CDR1 and CDR2 from the germline V gene are KGHDR and SFDVKD. The length of the CDR3 is 16 residues. The CDR3 region is CATSDGAGGSYNEQFF.

This clonotype shows up as medium-sized by frequency. The chain carries TRBV10-3 and TRBJ2-1. Germline V lookup: CDR1 ENHRY, CDR2 SYGVKD. CDR3 length: 16 residues. The CDR3 sequence: CAISESIGSIIDEQFF.

By frequency, this clonotype is medium-sized. The chain's CDR3 is CASSQGQGNTGELFF. The J gene is TRBJ2-2, the V gene TRBV4-3; TCRdb designates TRBD1, a call that cannot be tested without DNA. The germline V gene has CDR1 LGHNA and CDR2 YSLEER. The CDR3 loop spans 15 amino acids.

V and J are TRBV27 and TRBJ2-4; without DNA, the TCRdb call of TRBD1 cannot be checked. Germline CDR1 is MNHEY and CDR2 is SMNVEV (reference sequence). The CDR3 is 13 amino acids. This CDR3 reads CASRTGAVDIQYF.

By frequency, this clonotype registers medium-sized (0.01 to 0.1%). V and J are TRBV7-3 and TRBJ2-2. This CDR3 has 14 amino acids. CDR1 SGHTA and CDR2 FQGTGA come from the germline V gene. The CDR3 reads CASRPGPNTGELFF.

This clonotype ranks as medium-sized (0.01 to 0.1%) in terms of frequency. V gene TRBV12-3 or TRBV12-4 combines with J gene TRBJ2-1; the TCRdb D gene call, TRBD1, has no DNA to confirm it. This CDR3 region has 15 residues. The CDR3 loop reads CASSYGQGAYNEQFF.

V is TRBV10-3 and J is TRBJ2-1; TCRdb's D gene call, TRBD1, goes unchecked for lack of DNA. CDR3 length equals 16 residues. Germline CDR1 and CDR2: ENHRY and SYGVKD. The CDR3 sequence is CAISESTGQRWNEQFF.

This clonotype registers medium-sized by frequency. The V gene is TRBV6-6, the J gene TRBJ2-7; the TCRdb call, TRBD2, lacks DNA for checking. The CDR3 is 12 amino acids. The germline CDR1 and CDR2 sequences are MNHNY and SVGAGI (reference sequence). The CDR3 loop is CASRDSSYEQYF.

Judged by frequency, this clonotype is medium-sized (0.01 to 0.1%). The genes are TRBV4-1 and TRBJ2-4; TCRdb proposes TRBD2, but this gene call is untestable without DNA. The CDR3 spans 19 residues. Germline V gene lookup returns CDR1 MGHRA and CDR2 YSYEKL. The CDR3 region is CASSQEALAGGPVENIQYF.

The chain uses TRBV7-3 and TRBJ1-2. CDR3 length: 15 residues. The germline CDR1 and CDR2 sequences are SGHTA and FQGTGA. The chain's CDR3 is CASSSTGGTNYGYTF.

This clonotype ranks as medium-sized (0.01 to 0.1%) in terms of frequency. This chain uses TRBV28 with TRBJ2-5; no DNA is available, so the TRBD1 call from TCRdb remains unchecked. The CDR3 contains 15 residues. CDR1 MDHEN and CDR2 SYDVKM come from the germline V gene. This CDR3 is CASSLYRGTEETQYF.

V is TRBV13 and J is TRBJ1-2; with no DNA, the TCRdb D assignment of TRBD1 cannot be verified. Germline-derived CDR1 and CDR2 are PRHDT and FYEKMQ (reference sequence). This CDR3 comprises 15 residues. The CDR3 loop reads CASSSVRRGADGYTF.

This chain connects TRBV15 to TRBJ1-2; TCRdb calls TRBD1, which cannot be checked without DNA. The CDR3 is 16 amino acids. From germline, CDR1 is LNHNV and CDR2 YYDKDF (reference sequence). The CDR3 is CATSRVGDRGQDGYTF.

V and J are TRBV19 and TRBJ2-1; TCRdb's assignment of TRBD2 cannot be checked, as there is no DNA. This CDR3 is 17 amino acids long. The germline V gene has CDR1 LNHDA and CDR2 SQIVND (reference sequence). Here the CDR3 reads CASSIRTSGRSYNEQFF. The variable domain in full, with the rest retrieved from reference TRBV19 and TRBJ2-1, is DGGITQSPKYLFRKEGQNVTLSCEQNLNHDAMYWYRQDPGQGLRLIYYSQIVNDFQKGDIAEGYSVSREKKESFPLTVTSAQKNPTAFYLCASSIRTSGRSYNEQFFGPGTRLTVL.